These T cell receptor beta chains were read from a single sample in a study of shared clonotypes between healthy human individuals. Only in-frame clones appear in the TCRdb table, and some are missing; sequencing was by immunoSEQ multiplex PCR. The sample records millions of clones, approximately 90% being singletons. Material for sequencing was naive CD4+ T cells sorted from blood. These receptors all come from a man younger than 30 in good health. CDR3s include the opening cysteine and the closing phenylalanine or tryptophan. A D gene is named only where the DNA matches it firmly. Clone size is shown for a subset of rows, as once, few, many or a class of expanded clone.

NA	TRBV12-5	14	TRBJ2-3	NA	CASALESGRDTQYF	TGTGCTAGTGCCCTCGAATCGGGGCGGGATACGCAGTATTTT
NA	TRBV5-4	17	TRBJ2-3	NA	CASSLPGQYGGTDTQYF	TGTGCCAGCAGCTTACCCGGACAGTACGGGGGCACAGATACGCAGTATTTT
once	TRBV5-1	10	TRBJ2-3	NA	CASLGDTQYF	TGCGCCAGCCTGGGAGATACGCAGTATTTT
once	TRBV19	16	TRBJ1-5	NA	CASSIWGTASNQPQHF	TGTGCCAGTAGTATATGGGGGACGGCGAGCAATCAGCCCCAGCATTTT
few	TRBV4-1	14	TRBJ1-5	NA	CASSLGTDSFPQHF	TGCGCCAGCAGCCTTGGGACGGATTCTTTTCCCCAGCATTTT
NA	TRBV6-1	14	TRBJ1-2	NA	CASSEMGAIYGYTF	TGTGCCAGCAGTGAAATGGGGGCGATCTATGGCTACACCTTC
NA	TRBV11-2	16	TRBJ2-1	NA	CASSRRRGLTYNEQFF	TGTGCCAGCAGCCGCCGCAGGGGACTAACCTACAATGAGCAGTTCTTC
NA	TRBV10-3	15	TRBJ2-5	TRBD2	CAIRTSGGTEETQYF	TGTGCCATCAGGACTAGCGGGGGGACTGAAGAGACCCAGTACTTC
NA	TRBV30	14	TRBJ1-5	NA	CAWSVGQGRQPQHF	TGTGCCTGGAGTGTGGGCCAGGGGCGTCAGCCCCAGCATTTT
NA	TRBV14	13	TRBJ2-7	NA	CASSQVPGNEQYF	TGTGCCAGCAGCCAAGTCCCGGGTAACGAGCAGTACTTC
NA	TRBV5-1	14	TRBJ2-7	TRBD1	CASSPDRVVYEQYF	TGCGCCAGCAGCCCGGACAGGGTCGTTTACGAGCAGTACTTC
once	TRBV2	15	TRBJ1-4	NA	CASSVAQGSGEKLFF	TGTGCCAGCAGTGTGGCCCAGGGCTCGGGGGAAAAACTGTTTTTT
NA	TRBV9	15	TRBJ2-7	TRBD1	CASSVGDRGPYEQYF	TGTGCCAGCAGCGTAGGGGACAGGGGGCCCTACGAGCAGTACTTC
once	TRBV5-1	15	TRBJ2-3	NA	CASSLESTSTDTQYF	TGCGCCAGCAGCTTGGAAAGCACTAGCACAGATACGCAGTATTTT
NA	TRBV18	13	TRBJ1-1	NA	CASRGQIDSEAFF	TGTGCCAGTCGCGGGCAGATCGACTCTGAAGCTTTCTTT
NA	TRBV7-2	14	TRBJ2-7	TRBD1	CASSRGGTVHEQYF	TGTGCCAGCAGTAGAGGGGGCACAGTCCACGAGCAGTACTTC
NA	TRBV27	14	TRBJ1-4	TRBD1	CASSLTGSGQKLFF	TGTGCCAGCAGTCTGACAGGGTCGGGGCAAAAACTGTTTTTT
NA	TRBV27	15	TRBJ1-1	TRBD1	CASSLGTGGYTEAFF	TGTGCCAGCAGTTTAGGGACAGGGGGTTACACTGAAGCTTTCTTT
NA	TRBV2	12	TRBJ2-3	NA	CASSELANTQYF	TGTGCCAGCAGTGAACTAGCGAATACGCAGTATTTT
NA	TRBV5-4	18	TRBJ1-1	NA	CASSPYLGVLLMNTEAFF	TGTGCCAGCAGCCCATATCTGGGTGTCTTATTGATGAACACTGAAGCTTTCTTT